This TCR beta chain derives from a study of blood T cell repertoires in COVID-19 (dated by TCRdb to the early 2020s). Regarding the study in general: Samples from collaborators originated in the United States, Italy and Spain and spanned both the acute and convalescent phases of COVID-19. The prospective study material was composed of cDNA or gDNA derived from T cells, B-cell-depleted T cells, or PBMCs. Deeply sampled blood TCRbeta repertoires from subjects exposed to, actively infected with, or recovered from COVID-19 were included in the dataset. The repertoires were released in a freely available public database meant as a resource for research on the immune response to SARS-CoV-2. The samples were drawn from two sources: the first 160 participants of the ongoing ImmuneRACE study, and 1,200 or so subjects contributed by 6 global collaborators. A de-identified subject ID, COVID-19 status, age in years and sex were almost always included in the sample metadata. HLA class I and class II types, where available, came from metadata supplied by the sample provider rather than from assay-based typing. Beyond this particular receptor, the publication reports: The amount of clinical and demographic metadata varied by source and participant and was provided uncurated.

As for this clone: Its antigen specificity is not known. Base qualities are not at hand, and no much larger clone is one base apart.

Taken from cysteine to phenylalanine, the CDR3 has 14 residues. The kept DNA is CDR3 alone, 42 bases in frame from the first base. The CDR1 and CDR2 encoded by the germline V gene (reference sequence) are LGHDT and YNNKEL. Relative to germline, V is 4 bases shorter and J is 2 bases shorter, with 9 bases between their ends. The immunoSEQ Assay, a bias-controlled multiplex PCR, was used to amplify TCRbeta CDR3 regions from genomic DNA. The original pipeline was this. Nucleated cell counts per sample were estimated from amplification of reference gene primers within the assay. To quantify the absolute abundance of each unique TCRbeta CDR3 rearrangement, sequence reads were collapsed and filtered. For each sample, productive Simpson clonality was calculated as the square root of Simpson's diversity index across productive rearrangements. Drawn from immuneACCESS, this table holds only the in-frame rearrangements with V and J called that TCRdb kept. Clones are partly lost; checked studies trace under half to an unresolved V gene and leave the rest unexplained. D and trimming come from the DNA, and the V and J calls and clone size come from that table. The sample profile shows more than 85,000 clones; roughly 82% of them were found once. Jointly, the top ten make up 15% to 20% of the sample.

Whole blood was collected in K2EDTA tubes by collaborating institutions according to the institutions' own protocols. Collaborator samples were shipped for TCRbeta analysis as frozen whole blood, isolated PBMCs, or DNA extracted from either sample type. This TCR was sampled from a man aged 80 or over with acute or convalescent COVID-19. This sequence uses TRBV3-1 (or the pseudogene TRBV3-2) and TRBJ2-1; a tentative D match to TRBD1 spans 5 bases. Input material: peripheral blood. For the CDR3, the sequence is CASSLTVPYNEQFF. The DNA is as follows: TGTGCCAGCAGCCTGACAGTTCCCTACAATGAGCAGTTCTTC.